This T cell receptor beta chain was sequenced during a study of cytomegalovirus exposure and HLA in healthy donors. Whole-study context: A previous analysis identified 95 million to 130 million unique TCR beta sequences derived from about 180 million T cells.

Of note for this clone: The antigen remains unidentified.

Amplification used 60 Vbeta primers and 13 Jbeta primers. Assay used: immunoSEQ multiplex PCR; TCRdb lists only in-frame clones, some missing. In the table there are approximately 170,000 clones, approximately 84% of which are singletons. All donors participated as healthy donors of bone marrow. Trimming pared 3 bases from V and 2 bases from J, leaving 10 bases between. The CDR3 is 14 residues long. Looked up from germline, CDR1 is MNHNS and CDR2 is SASEGT. Findings and limits, study-wide: For cytomegalovirus status, the classifier reportedly gave diagnoses with high specificity and sensitivity.

The specimen was PBMCs. This chain links TRBV6-1 with TRBJ1-2; D not certain. This receptor was identified in a man under 40 in good health and CMV-seropositive. The chain's CDR3 is CASSDAAVNYGYTF. In DNA form, the CDR3 reads TGTGCCAGCAGTGATGCGGCAGTCAACTATGGCTACACCTTC.